This T cell receptor beta chain comes out of a study of cytomegalovirus exposure and HLA in healthy donors. The CDR3 extends over 16 amino acids. V was trimmed by 5 bases and J by 5 bases, leaving 21 bases between them. The germline V gene encodes CDR1 SGHAT and CDR2 FQDESV (reference sequence). Primers included in the PCR were 60 Vbeta and 13 Jbeta primers. Generated by immunoSEQ multiplex PCR, the TCRdb table keeps only in-frame clones and is missing some. The repertoire consists of 150,000 to 200,000 clones, with roughly four fifths occurring once and the leading ten covering around 1.9%. Study findings and constraints: Most subjects' HLA-A and HLA-B alleles were reportedly predicted from TCR beta sequences. Reports showed the classifier diagnosing cytomegalovirus status with high specificity and sensitivity. Later analysis identified several of the most significant clusters that appeared linked to common viral pathogens.

Notes on this clone: Its target is unknown.

This chain links TRBV11-1 with TRBJ2-5, with a possible D match to TRBD2 (6 bases). The sample taken for sequencing was PBMCs. The TCR sequence derives from a woman aged 18-30 years in good health and CMV-seropositive. The CDR3 sequence is CASSLGAGIIGETQYF. CDR3 DNA sequence: TGTGCCAGCAGCCTCGGCGCGGGGATTATAGGGGAGACCCAGTACTTC.